This TCR beta chain was profiled in a study of beta chain features in type 1 diabetes. Sequenced material consisted of expressed TCRB transcripts (all of the isolated RNA was reverse transcribed). This table comes from immunoSEQ multiplex PCR, and its TCRdb copy is limited to in-frame clones, with some not included. The data show 150,000 to 200,000 clones, roughly 9% seen once. V trimming: 6 bases; J trimming: 8 bases; junction bases outside the gene matches: 8. The germline gives CDR1 MDHEN, CDR2 SYDVKM. The CDR3 covers 14 residues. Findings of the study overall: The study found moderately but significantly shorter TCRB CDR3s in all four CD4+ subsets of Type 1 diabetes patients. Whether HLA type influences TCRB rearrangement remained unresolved here.

Points on this clone: Its antigen remains unknown.

This TCR derives from a woman aged 30 to 39 with type 1 diabetes. The sequenced sample consisted of central memory CD4+ T cells from blood. This sequence joins TRBV28 and TRBJ2-1; 9 nucleotides match TRBD2. Here the CDR3 DNA reads TGTGCCAGCAGGGTTGGTAGCGGGAGTGATGAGCAGTTCTTC. Translation gives CASRVGSGSDEQFF.